Included here is one T cell receptor beta chain sequence, with context. No antigen is known for it. No clone much larger than this one lies a single base away; base qualities are absent. V is cut by 0 bases and J by 3 bases, and the space between the germline ends is 14 bases. Including the terminal cysteine and phenylalanine, the CDR3 comprises 15 residues. The retained sequence is limited to the CDR3, 45 bases, with the frame set at the first base. CDR1 and CDR2 are drawn from the germline V gene (reference sequence): GTSNPN, SVGIG. TCRbeta CDR3 regions were sequenced with the immunoSEQ Assay. After extraction, genomic DNA underwent amplification by bias-controlled multiplex PCR, followed by high-throughput sequencing. The original pipeline was this. Collapsing and filtering of sequences were performed to quantify the absolute abundance of each unique TCRbeta CDR3 region. Usable DNA was measured by amplifying reference genes present in all nucleated cells, and TCRbeta template counts were normalized to that usable DNA to estimate T cell fraction. Repertoire TCRs were annotated as SARS-CoV-2-specific by exact matching of V gene, CDR3 amino acid sequence and J gene to a known reactive TCR set. The reference SARS-CoV-2 TCR set was derived from MIRA and filtered for enrichment in COVID-19-positive ImmuneCODE repertoires, a step that removed public or cross-reactive TCRs. Based on the MIRA antigens, annotated TCRs were further analysed at the level of specific ORF or position within ORF. Breadth was defined as the number of annotated unique rearrangements divided by the total number of unique productive rearrangements, and depth was defined as the summed frequency of the annotated unique rearrangements. Two-sided Wilcoxon rank-sum tests were used to compare TCR breadth between groups. TCRdb limited this immuneACCESS table to in-frame rearrangements with V and J called. A share of clones is missing; checked studies link under half to unresolved V genes, and the rest is unexplained. That table is the source of V, J and clone size, and D and trimming were worked out from the DNA. The table for this sample lists a few hundred thousand clones; about nine tenths of them were counted only once. In total, the top ten clones hold about 3.4% of the sample.

In light of the paper, this sample's treatment or condition label describes: roughly 20 received Ad26.COV2.S at low or high dose, single or two shots; about 5 received placebo; per-sample allocation not given. For vaccine and placebo recipients, repertoires were sequenced using samples collected on day 63 after the first injection. In Cohort 1b, 25 adults aged 18-55 years were enrolled at a single site in Boston, USA, between 29 July and 7 August 2020. Ad26.COV2.S consisted of a replication-incompetent adenovirus type 26 vector by which a prefusion-stabilized SARS-CoV-2 spike protein from the original Wuhan strain was expressed. The data belong to a study of Ad26.COV2.S vaccination and SARS-CoV-2 variants (dated by TCRdb to the early 2020s). For context, the study as a whole: Vaccine-arm donors came from COV1001, a multicentre, randomized, double-blind, placebo-controlled phase I-IIa trial of Ad26.COV2.S in healthy adults. Trial participants were randomized into five groups of five: low-dose or high-dose Ad26.COV2.S given once or twice, or placebo on both occasions. The TCR-sequenced set comprised roughly 30 samples: some 20 Ad26.COV2.S vaccine recipients, 5 placebo recipients and 8 SARS-CoV-2 convalescent individuals. Ad26.COV2.S was administered intramuscularly at a dose of 5x10^10 or 1x10^11 viral particles, either as one shot or as two shots given 56 days apart. TCRbeta repertoire sequencing was used to assess the specificity and breadth of SARS-CoV-2-reactive T cell receptors after Ad26.COV2.S vaccination. Blinding of investigators to trial group allocation was maintained during experiments and outcome assessment. Overall study results and their limits: After vaccination, spike-specific CD8+ and CD4+ T cell responses were reported to show substantial breadth. Non-spike TCR breadth was comparable between vaccine and placebo recipients, consistent with the vaccine containing only spike. The authors noted that the TCR breadth and depth analyses may have underestimated total T cell responses. Spike-specific TCR breadth was higher in Ad26.COV2.S recipients than in placebo recipients (P = 0.0014). The study lacked the statistical power to compare responses across vaccine doses or regimens.

The TCR comes from a person between 18 and 60 years old who received the Ad26.COV2.S COVID-19 vaccine or a placebo. Sequences were derived from peripheral blood, sampled in a trial of Ad26.COV2.S vaccine versus placebo. The sequence links TRBV30 to TRBJ1-2, with the D segment identity uncertain. The CDR3: CAWSVYGGRDYGYTF. In nucleotide form, the sequence is TGTGCCTGGAGTGTTTACGGCGGTCGAGACTATGGCTACACCTTC.